The entry below gives a single T cell receptor (beta chain) sequence along with its context. What it binds is not known. Repertoires were generated with immunoSEQ multiplex PCR, while TCRdb's copy carries only in-frame clones and drops some. This table holds around 80,000 clones, roughly 90% found once. The length of the CDR3 is 14 residues. Looked up from germline, CDR1 is SGDLS and CDR2 is YYNGEE. V gave up 4 bases and J gave up 3 bases; unmatched junction bases: 3. This entry is derived from a study of OX40 agonist ivuxolimab in advanced cancers. On the study more broadly: Dose-escalation cases comprised hepatocellular carcinoma, melanoma, renal cell or head and neck cancer.

Study results and limitations: Certain nonresponders likewise exhibited a low normalized T-cell clonal expansion. Both blood CD4+ and CD8+ T cells showed clonal growth by week 6 at 0.1 to 3.0 mg/kg.

The source material was CD4+ or CD8+ T cells sorted from blood, sampled in a trial of the OX40 agonist ivuxolimab. This sequence was found in an adult with an advanced solid tumor such as melanoma, head and neck, liver or kidney cancer. The chain recombines TRBV9 with TRBJ1-2, with TRBD1 matching over 10 bases. The CDR3 region has the DNA TGTGCCAGCAGCACAGGGACAGGGGACTATGGCTACACCTTC. Translating gives CASSTGTGDYGYTF.